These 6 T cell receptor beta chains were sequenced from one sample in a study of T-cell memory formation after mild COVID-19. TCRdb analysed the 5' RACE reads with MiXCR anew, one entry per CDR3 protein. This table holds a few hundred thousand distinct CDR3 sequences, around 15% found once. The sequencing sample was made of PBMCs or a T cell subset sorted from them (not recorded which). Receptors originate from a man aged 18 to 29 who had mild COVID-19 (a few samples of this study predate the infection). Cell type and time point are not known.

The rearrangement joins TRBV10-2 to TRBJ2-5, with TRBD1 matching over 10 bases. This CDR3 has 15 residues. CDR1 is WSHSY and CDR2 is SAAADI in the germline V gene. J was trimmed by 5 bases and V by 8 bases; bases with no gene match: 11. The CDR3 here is CASRPGTGVGETQYF. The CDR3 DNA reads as TGCGCCAGCCGTCCCGGGACAGGGGTTGGCGAGACCCAGTACTTC.

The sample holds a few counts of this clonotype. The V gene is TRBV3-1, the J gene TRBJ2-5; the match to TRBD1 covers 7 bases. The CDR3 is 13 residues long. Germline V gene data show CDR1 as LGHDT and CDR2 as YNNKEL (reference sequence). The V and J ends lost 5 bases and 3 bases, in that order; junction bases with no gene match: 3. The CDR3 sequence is CASSYRGEETQYF. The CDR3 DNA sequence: TGTGCCAGCAGCTACAGGGGTGAAGAGACCCAGTACTTC.

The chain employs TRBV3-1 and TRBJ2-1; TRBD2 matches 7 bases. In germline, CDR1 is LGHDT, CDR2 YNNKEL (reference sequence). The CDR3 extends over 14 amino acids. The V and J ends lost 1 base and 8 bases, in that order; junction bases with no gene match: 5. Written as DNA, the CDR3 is TGTGCCAGCAGCCAAGGACTAGCCGGTTATGAGCAGTTCTTC. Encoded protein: CASSQGLAGYEQFF.

The CDR3 region is CASSQGLDQFF. The CDR3 DNA reads TGTGCCAGCAGCCAAGGATTGGATCAGTTCTTC. The chain has TRBV4-2 and TRBJ2-1; D gene uncertain. V shed 1 base and J shed 13 bases, with 8 bases lying between them. The CDR3 consists of 11 residues. CDR1 and CDR2 (germline): LGHNA, YNFKEQ.

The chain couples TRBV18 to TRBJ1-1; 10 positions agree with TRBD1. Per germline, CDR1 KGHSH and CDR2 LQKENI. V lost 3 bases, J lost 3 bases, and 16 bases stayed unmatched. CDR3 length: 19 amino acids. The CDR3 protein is CASSPPLGFGTGDYTEAFF. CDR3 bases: TGTGCCAGCTCACCCCCCCTAGGTTTCGGGACAGGGGACTACACTGAAGCTTTCTTT.

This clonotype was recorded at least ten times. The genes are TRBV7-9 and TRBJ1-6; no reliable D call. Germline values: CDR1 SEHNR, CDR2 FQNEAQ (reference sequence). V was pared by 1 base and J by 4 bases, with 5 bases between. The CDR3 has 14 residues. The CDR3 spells CASSLEQYNSPLHF. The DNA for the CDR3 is TGTGCCAGCAGCTTAGAGCAGTATAATTCACCCCTCCACTTT.